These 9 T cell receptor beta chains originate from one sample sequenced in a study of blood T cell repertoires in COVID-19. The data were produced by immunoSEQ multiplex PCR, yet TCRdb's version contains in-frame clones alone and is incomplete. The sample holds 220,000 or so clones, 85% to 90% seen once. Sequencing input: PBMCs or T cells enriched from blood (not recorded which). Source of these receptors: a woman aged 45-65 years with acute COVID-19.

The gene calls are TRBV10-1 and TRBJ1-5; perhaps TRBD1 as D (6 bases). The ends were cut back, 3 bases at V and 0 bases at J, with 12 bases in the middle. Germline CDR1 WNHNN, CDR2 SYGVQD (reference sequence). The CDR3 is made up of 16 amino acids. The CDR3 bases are TGCGCCAGCAGTGATACAGGGTTGGGTAGCAATCAGCCCCAGCATTTT. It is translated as CASSDTGLGSNQPQHF.

The CDR3 protein is CASSDTSGPESRAFF. The CDR3 nucleotides are TGTGCCAGCAGCGACACTTCAGGCCCCGAGAGTAGAGCTTTCTTT. V gene TRBV7-3 combines with J gene TRBJ1-1; D unresolved. The germline CDR1 and CDR2 sequences are SGHTA and FQGTGA. The V end was cut by 5 bases, the J end by 10 bases, with 23 bases between. The CDR3 extends over 15 amino acids.

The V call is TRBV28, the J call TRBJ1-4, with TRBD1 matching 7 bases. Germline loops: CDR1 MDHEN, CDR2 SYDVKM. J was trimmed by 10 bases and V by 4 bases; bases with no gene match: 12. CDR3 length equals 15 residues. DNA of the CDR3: TGTGCCAGCAGTTCGCATGGCGGGGCAGGGGGAAAACTGTTTTTT. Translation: CASSSHGGAGGKLFF.

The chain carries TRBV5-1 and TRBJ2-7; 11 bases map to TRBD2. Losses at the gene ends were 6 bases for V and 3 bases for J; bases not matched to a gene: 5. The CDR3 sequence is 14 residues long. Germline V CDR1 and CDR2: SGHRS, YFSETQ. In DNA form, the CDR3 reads TGCGCCAGCACTCCGGGACTAGCGGTCTACGAGCAGTACTTC. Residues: CASTPGLAVYEQYF.

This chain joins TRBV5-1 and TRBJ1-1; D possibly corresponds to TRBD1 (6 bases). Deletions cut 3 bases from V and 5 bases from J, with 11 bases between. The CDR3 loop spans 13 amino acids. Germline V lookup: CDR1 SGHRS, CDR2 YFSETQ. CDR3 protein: CASSYGRGTEAFF. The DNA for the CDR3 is TGCGCCAGCAGCTATGGGAGGGGGACTGAAGCTTTCTTT.

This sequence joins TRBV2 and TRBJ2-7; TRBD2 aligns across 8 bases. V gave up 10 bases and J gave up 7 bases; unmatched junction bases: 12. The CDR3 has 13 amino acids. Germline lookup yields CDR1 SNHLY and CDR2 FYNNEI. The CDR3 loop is CATRFAPSGEQYF. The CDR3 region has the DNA TGTGCCACCCGTTTTGCTCCTAGCGGGGAGCAGTACTTC.

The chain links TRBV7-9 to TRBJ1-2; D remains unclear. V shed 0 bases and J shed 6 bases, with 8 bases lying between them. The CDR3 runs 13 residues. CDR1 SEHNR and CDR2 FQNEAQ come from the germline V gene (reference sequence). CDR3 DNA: TGTGCCAGCAGCTTAGCGCGGCACGATGGCTACACCTTC. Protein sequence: CASSLARHDGYTF.

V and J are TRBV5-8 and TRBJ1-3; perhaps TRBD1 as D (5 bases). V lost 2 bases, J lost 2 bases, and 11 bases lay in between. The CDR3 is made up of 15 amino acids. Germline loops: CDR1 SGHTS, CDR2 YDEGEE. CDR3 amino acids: CASSFNGGAGNTIYF. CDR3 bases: TGTGCCAGCAGCTTTAACGGGGGAGCTGGAAACACCATATATTTT.

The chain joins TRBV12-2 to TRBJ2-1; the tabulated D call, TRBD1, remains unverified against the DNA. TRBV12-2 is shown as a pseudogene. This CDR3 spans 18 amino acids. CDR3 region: CASRLAEGQGGTYNEQFF. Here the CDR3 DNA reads TGTGCAAGTCGCTTAGCTGAAGGACAGGGGGGGACCTACAATGAGCAGTTCTTC.